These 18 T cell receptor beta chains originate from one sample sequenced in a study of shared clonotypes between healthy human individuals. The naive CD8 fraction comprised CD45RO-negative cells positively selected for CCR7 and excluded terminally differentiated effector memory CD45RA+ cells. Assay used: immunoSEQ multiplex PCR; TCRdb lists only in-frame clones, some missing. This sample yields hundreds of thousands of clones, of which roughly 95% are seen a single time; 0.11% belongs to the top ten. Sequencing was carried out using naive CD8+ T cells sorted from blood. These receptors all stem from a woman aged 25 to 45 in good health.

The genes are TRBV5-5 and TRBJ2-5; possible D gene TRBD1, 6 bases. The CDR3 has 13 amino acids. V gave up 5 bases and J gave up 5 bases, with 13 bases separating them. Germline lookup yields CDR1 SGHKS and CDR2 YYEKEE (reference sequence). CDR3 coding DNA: TGTGCCAGCAGACAAGGGGGTATGGAGACCCAGTACTTC. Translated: CASRQGGMETQYF.

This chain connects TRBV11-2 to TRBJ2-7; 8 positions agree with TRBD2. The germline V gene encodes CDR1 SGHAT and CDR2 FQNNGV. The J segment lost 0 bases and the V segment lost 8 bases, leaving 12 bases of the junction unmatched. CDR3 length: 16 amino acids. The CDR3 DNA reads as TGTGCCAGCGGACGGGGGAGGAGCGGGAGCTCCTACGAGCAGTACTTC. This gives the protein CASGRGRSGSSYEQYF.

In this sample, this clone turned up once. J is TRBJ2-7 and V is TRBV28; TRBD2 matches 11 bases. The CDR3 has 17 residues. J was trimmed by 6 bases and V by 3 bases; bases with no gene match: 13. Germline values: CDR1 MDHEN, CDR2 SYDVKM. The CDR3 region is CASSFPVDLAGGSEQYF. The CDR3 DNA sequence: TGTGCCAGCAGTTTCCCCGTCGACCTAGCGGGAGGTAGCGAGCAGTACTTC.

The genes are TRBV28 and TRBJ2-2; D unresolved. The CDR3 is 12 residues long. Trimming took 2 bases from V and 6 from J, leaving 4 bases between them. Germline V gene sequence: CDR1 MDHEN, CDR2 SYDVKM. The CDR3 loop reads CASSLDAGELFF. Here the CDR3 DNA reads TGTGCCAGCAGTTTAGACGCCGGGGAGCTGTTTTTT. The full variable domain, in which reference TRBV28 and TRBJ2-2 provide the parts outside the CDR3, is DVKVTQSSRYLVKRTGEKVFLECVQDMDHENMFWYRQDPGLGLRLIYFSYDVKMKEKGDIPEGYSVSREKKERFSLILESASTNQTSMYLCASSLDAGELFFGEGSRLTVL.

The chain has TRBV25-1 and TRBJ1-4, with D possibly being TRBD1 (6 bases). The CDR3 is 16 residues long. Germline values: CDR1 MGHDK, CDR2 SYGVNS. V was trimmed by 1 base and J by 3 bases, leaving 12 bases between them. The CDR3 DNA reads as TGTGCCAGCAGTGAATTAAACCAGGGGCCTAATGAAAAACTGTTTTTT. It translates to CASSELNQGPNEKLFF.

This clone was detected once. DNA of the CDR3: TGTGCCAGCAGCCCCTGGGAGACAGCGGGGGGCACAGATACGCAGTATTTT. It yields the protein CASSPWETAGGTDTQYF. The chain employs TRBV13 and TRBJ2-3; 8 bases are shared with TRBD2. Germline V gene data show CDR1 as PRHDT and CDR2 as FYEKMQ (reference sequence). The CDR3 extends over 17 amino acids. The ends lost 5 bases at V and 1 base at J; junction bases unmatched: 11. Full variable domain (outside the CDR3, taken from reference TRBV13 and TRBJ2-3): AAGVIQSPRHLIKEKRETATLKCYPIPRHDTVYWYQQGPGQDPQFLISFYEKMQSDKGSIPDRFSAQQFSDYHSELNMSSLELGDSALYFCASSPWETAGGTDTQYFGPGTRLTVL.

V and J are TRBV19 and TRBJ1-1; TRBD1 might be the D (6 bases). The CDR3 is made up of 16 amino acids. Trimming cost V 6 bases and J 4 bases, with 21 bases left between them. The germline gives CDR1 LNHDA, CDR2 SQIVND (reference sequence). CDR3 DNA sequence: TGTGCCAGTAGAAAATGGACAGAAGGGGTGGGCACTGAAGCTTTCTTT. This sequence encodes CASRKWTEGVGTEAFF.

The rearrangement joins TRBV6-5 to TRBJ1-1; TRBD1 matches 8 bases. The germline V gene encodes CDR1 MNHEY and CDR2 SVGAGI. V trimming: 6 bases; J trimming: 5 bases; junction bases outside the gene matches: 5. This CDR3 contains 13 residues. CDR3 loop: CASSQQGGTEAFF. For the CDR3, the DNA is TGTGCCAGCAGCCAACAGGGGGGGACTGAAGCTTTCTTT.

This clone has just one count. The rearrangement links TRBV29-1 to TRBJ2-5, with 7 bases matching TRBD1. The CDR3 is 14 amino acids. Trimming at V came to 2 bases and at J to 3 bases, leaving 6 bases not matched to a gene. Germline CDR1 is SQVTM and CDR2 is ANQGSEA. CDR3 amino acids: CSVELVDREETQYF. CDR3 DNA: TGCAGCGTTGAATTGGTCGACAGGGAAGAGACCCAGTACTTC.

The CDR3 DNA follows: TGTGCCAGCAGAAGTATGAACACTGAAGCTTTCTTT. The encoded protein is CASRSMNTEAFF. The chain couples TRBV7-9 to TRBJ1-1; the D is unclear. Per germline, CDR1 SEHNR and CDR2 FQNEAQ (reference sequence). The CDR3 has 12 amino acids. V lost 6 bases and J 0 bases, leaving 5 bases between the germline ends.

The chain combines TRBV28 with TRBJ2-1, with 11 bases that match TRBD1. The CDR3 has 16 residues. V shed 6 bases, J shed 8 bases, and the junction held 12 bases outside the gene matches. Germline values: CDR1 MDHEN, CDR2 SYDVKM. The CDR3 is CASRDPGTGGQDEQFF. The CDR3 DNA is TGTGCCAGCAGAGACCCCGGGACAGGGGGTCAGGATGAGCAGTTCTTC.

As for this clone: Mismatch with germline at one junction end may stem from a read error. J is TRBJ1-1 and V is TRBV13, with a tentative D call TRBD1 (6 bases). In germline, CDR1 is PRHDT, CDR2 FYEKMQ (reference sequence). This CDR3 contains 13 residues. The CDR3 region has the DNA TGTGCCAGCAGCTTACCGGGACACATTGAAACTTTCTTT. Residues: CASSLPGHIETFF.

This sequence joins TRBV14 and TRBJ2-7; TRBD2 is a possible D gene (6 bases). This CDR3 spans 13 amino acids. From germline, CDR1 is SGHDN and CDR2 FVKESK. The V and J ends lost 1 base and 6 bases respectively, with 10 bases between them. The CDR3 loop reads CASSQVGGSEQYF. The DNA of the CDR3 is TGTGCCAGCAGCCAAGTTGGGGGGTCCGAGCAGTACTTC.

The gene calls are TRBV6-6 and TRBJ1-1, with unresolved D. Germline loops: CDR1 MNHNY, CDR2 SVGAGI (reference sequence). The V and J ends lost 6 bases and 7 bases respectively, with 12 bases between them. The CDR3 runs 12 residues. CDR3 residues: CASRGSGNEAFF. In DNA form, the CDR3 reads TGTGCCAGCAGAGGATCGGGAAATGAAGCTTTCTTT.

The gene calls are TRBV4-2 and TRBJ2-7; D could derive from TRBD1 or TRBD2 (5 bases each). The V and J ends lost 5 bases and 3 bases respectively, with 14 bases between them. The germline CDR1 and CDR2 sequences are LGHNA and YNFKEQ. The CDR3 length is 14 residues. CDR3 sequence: CASSWDLGDYEQYF. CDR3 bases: TGTGCCAGCAGCTGGGACCTAGGAGACTACGAGCAGTACTTC.

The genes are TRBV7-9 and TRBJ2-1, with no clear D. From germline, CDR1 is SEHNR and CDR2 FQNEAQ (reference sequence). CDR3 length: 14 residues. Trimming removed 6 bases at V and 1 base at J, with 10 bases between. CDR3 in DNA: TGTGCCAGCAGTTGGTCTGTTTCCTACAATGAGCAGTTCTTC. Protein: CASSWSVSYNEQFF.

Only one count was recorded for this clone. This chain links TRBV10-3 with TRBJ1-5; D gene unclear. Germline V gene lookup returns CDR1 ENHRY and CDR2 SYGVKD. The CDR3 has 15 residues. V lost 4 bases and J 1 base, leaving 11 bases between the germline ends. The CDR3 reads CAISVAGGSNQPQHF. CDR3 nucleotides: TGTGCCATCAGTGTGGCAGGCGGGAGCAATCAGCCCCAGCATTTT.

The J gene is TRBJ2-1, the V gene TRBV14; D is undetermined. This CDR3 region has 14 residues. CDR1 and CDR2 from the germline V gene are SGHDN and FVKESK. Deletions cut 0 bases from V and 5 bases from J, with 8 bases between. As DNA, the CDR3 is TGTGCCAGCAGCCAAGAGGGTCAGCACAATGAGCAGTTCTTC. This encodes CASSQEGQHNEQFF.